The 14 T cell receptor beta chains given below trace back to one sample, sequenced in a study of Ad26.COV2.S vaccination and SARS-CoV-2 variants. Treatment specified: some 19 received Ad26.COV2.S at low or high dose, single or two shots; 5 received placebo; per-sample allocation not given. Sample collection was performed on day 63 after the first vaccine or placebo injection. Produced via immunoSEQ multiplex PCR; TCRdb's table is partial and in-frame only. The profile shows 440,000 or so clones, 89% of them singletons. The sequences come from peripheral blood, collected in a trial of Ad26.COV2.S vaccine versus placebo. Receptors originate from a person between 18 and 65 years old who received the Ad26.COV2.S COVID-19 vaccine or a placebo.

The V gene is TRBV25-1, the J gene TRBJ2-2; D is uncertain. CDR1 MGHDK and CDR2 SYGVNS come from the germline V gene. The CDR3 totals 14 residues. V lost 2 bases and J lost 6, with 10 bases in between. CDR3 region: CASSEVGSAGELFF. The CDR3 DNA follows: TGTGCCAGCAGTGAAGTGGGTTCCGCCGGGGAGCTGTTTTTT.

The chain combines TRBV11-2 with TRBJ1-1; TRBD1 is a possible D gene (5 bases). The CDR3 length is 13 residues. V was cut by 6 bases and J by 0 bases, with 8 bases left in between. Germline V CDR1 and CDR2: SGHAT, FQNNGV. The CDR3 nucleotides read TGTGCCAGCAGGACAGTTATGAACACTGAAGCTTTCTTT. Translating it yields CASRTVMNTEAFF. Combining the CDR3 with reference TRBV11-2 and TRBJ1-1 gives the whole variable domain EAGVAQSPRYKIIEKRQSVAFWCNPISGHATLYWYQQILGQGPKLLIQFQNNGVVDDSQLPKDRFSAERLKGVDSTLKIQPAKLEDSAVYLCASRTVMNTEAFFGQGTRLTVV.

This clone has just one count. The CDR3 region has the DNA TGTGCCAGCAGCTTGAAGCCAGGGGATAGGAACACTGAAGCTTTCTTT. Translation gives CASSLKPGDRNTEAFF. The rearrangement links TRBV11-3 to TRBJ1-1, with a tentative D call TRBD1 (6 bases). This CDR3 has 16 amino acids. CDR1 SGHNT and CDR2 YENEEA come from the germline V gene. Trimming pared 3 bases from V and 1 base from J, leaving 15 bases between. The complete variable domain, with remaining parts taken from reference TRBV11-3 and TRBJ1-1, reads EAGVVQSPRYKIIEKKQPVAFWCNPISGHNTLYWYLQNLGQGPELLIRYENEEAVDDSQLPKDRFSAERLKGVDSTLKIQPAELGDSAVYLCASSLKPGDRNTEAFFGQGTRLTVV.

This chain uses TRBV5-1 with TRBJ1-4, with TRBD1 as a possible D gene (5 bases). The CDR3 length is 13 residues. V lost 0 bases and J 8 bases, leaving 8 bases between the germline ends. The germline V gene has CDR1 SGHRS and CDR2 YFSETQ. Here the CDR3 reads CASSLVGTEKLFF. The CDR3 coding sequence is TGCGCCAGCAGCTTGGTGGGGACGGAAAAACTGTTTTTT.

The chain links TRBV7-3 to TRBJ2-1, with D unclear. The V end was cut by 5 bases, the J end by 7 bases, with 12 bases between. The CDR3 length is 13 residues. Germline CDR1 SGHTA, CDR2 FQGTGA. The DNA of the CDR3 is TGTGCCAGCAGCCGAACCCTAGGGAATGAGCAGTTCTTC. It specifies CASSRTLGNEQFF.

The V gene is TRBV6-5, the J gene TRBJ2-1, with unresolved D. The V end was cut by 2 bases, the J end by 9 bases, with 17 bases between. The V gene's germline CDR1 is MNHEY and CDR2 SVGAGI. This CDR3 has 15 amino acids. The DNA for the CDR3 is TGTGCCAGCAGTTACCAGCGTTCGGTTAGGGCTGAGCAGTTCTTC. This codes for CASSYQRSVRAEQFF.

The V call is TRBV24-1, the J call TRBJ1-4, with D hard to call. Trimming removed 5 bases from V and 5 bases from J, with 29 bases in between. The germline gives CDR1 KGHDR, CDR2 SFDVKD. The CDR3 sequence is 20 residues long. DNA for the CDR3: TGTGCCACCAGTGCCGCCGCAATGCCCGACCCGGGCGGCCTAAATGAAAAACTGTTTTTT. Translation gives CATSAAAMPDPGGLNEKLFF.

The V gene is TRBV5-1, the J gene TRBJ1-2; the match to TRBD1 covers 9 bases. The CDR3 has 17 amino acids. The V gene end was trimmed by 4 bases and the J gene end by 3 bases; junction bases not matched to a gene: 13. Germline V CDR1 and CDR2: SGHRS, YFSETQ. CDR3 sequence reads: CASSRNRGQSKDYGYTF. The CDR3 nucleotides read TGCGCCAGCAGCCGTAACAGGGGGCAGAGTAAGGACTATGGCTACACCTTC.

The chain recombines TRBV25-1 with TRBJ1-1; tentatively, D is TRBD1 (5 bases). The V gene's germline CDR1 is MGHDK and CDR2 SYGVNS. The CDR3 is made up of 16 amino acids. Trimming stripped 10 bases from V and 5 bases from J, with 26 bases between. The chain's CDR3 is CAILPGEGQLRTEAFF. In DNA, the CDR3 is TGTGCCATCCTCCCGGGGGAGGGCCAGCTTAGAACTGAAGCTTTCTTT.

The chain recombines TRBV19 with TRBJ1-2, with TRBD1 matching 7 bases. The CDR3 has 14 amino acids. CDR1 LNHDA and CDR2 SQIVND come from the germline V gene (reference sequence). J was trimmed by 1 base and V by 6 bases; bases with no gene match: 5. This CDR3 reads CASRTGPVNYGYTF. For the CDR3, the DNA is TGTGCCAGTAGGACAGGGCCCGTTAACTATGGCTACACCTTC. The full variable domain, its missing parts supplied by reference TRBV19 and TRBJ1-2, is DGGITQSPKYLFRKEGQNVTLSCEQNLNHDAMYWYRQDPGQGLRLIYYSQIVNDFQKGDIAEGYSVSREKKESFPLTVTSAQKNPTAFYLCASRTGPVNYGYTFGSGTRLTVV.

Concerning this clone itself: This sample also contains other DNA sequences that code for the same CDR3. The chain has TRBV5-4 and TRBJ1-2, with D possibly matching TRBD1 (5 bases). Trimming took 0 bases from V and 4 from J, leaving 10 bases between them. CDR3 size: 14 residues. Germline CDR1 SGHNT, CDR2 YYREEE (reference sequence). CDR3 residues: CASSLGGRSYGYTF. In nucleotides, the CDR3 is TGTGCCAGCAGCTTGGGGGGGAGGAGCTATGGCTACACCTTC.

This chain links TRBV6-6 with TRBJ1-5; 10 nucleotides agree with TRBD1. CDR3 length equals 14 residues. V was clipped by 3 bases and J by 5 bases; unmatched bases: 1. Looked up from germline, CDR1 is MNHNY and CDR2 is SVGAGI (reference sequence). Written as DNA, the CDR3 is TGTGCCAGCAGTTATGGACAGGGGGATCAGCCCCAGCATTTT. Translated: CASSYGQGDQPQHF.

The chain combines TRBV15 with TRBJ2-7; the match to TRBD1 covers 10 bases. The junction had 6 bases not matched to a gene; V was cut back by 8 bases and J by 5 bases. Germline CDR1 LNHNV, CDR2 YYDKDF (reference sequence). The CDR3 is made up of 13 amino acids. The CDR3 loop reads CATLGQGGDEQYF. The CDR3 DNA is TGTGCCACCCTCGGACAGGGGGGTGACGAGCAGTACTTC.

This clone was seen only once. The J gene is TRBJ2-1, the V gene TRBV7-6; TRBD2 matches at 8 bases. Per the germline V gene, CDR1 is SGHVS and CDR2 is FNYEAQ. The V gene end was trimmed by 0 bases and the J gene end by 7 bases; junction bases not matched to a gene: 5. This CDR3 has 15 amino acids. CDR3 residues: CASSLAGGAGNEQFF. The DNA for the CDR3 is TGTGCCAGCAGCTTAGCCGGGGGGGCCGGGAATGAGCAGTTCTTC.